Listed here are 16 T cell receptor beta chains from one sample, sequenced in a study of cytomegalovirus exposure and HLA in healthy donors. The primer mix had 60 Vbeta and 13 Jbeta primers. Clones were read by immunoSEQ multiplex PCR, and TCRdb kept only the in-frame ones, dropping some. The repertoire has more than 150,000 clones, 75% to 90% of them found once; the top ten carry about 1.3%. The sample consisted of PBMCs. Receptors originate from a girl between 10 and 17 years old in good health and CMV-seropositive.

This chain links TRBV2 with TRBJ1-1; perhaps TRBD1 as D (5 bases). Germline V gene sequence: CDR1 SNHLY, CDR2 FYNNEI. Trimming took 3 bases from V and 9 from J, leaving 17 bases between them. The CDR3 spans 14 residues. The CDR3 nucleotides read TGTGCCAGCAGTGACGGCAGGGCTGGAACAAAAGCTTTCTTT. Its protein product is CASSDGRAGTKAFF.

The chain has TRBV5-1 and TRBJ2-7, with TRBD1 matching over 7 bases. Trimming at V came to 1 base and at J to 3 bases, leaving 1 base not matched to a gene. CDR1 is SGHRS, CDR2 YFSETQ, per germline. The CDR3 runs to 13 residues. As DNA, the CDR3 is TGCGCCAGCAGCTTGAGGGACAGCTACGAGCAGTACTTC. Amino acid sequence: CASSLRDSYEQYF.

The chain uses TRBV7-9 and TRBJ2-2; TRBD1 aligns across 11 bases. V shed 7 bases and J 6 bases; nucleotides not matched to a gene: 10. The CDR3 consists of 16 residues. CDR1 and CDR2 from the germline V gene are SEHNR and FQNEAQ (reference sequence). The CDR3 nucleotides read TGTGCCAGCACGCTGCCGGGACAGGGGGTTCCCGGGGAGCTGTTTTTT. This codes for CASTLPGQGVPGELFF.

V and J are TRBV27 and TRBJ2-1; 9 positions agree with TRBD1. The junction had 10 bases not matched to a gene; V was cut back by 7 bases and J by 3 bases. Per germline, CDR1 MNHEY and CDR2 SMNVEV (reference sequence). The CDR3 is 16 residues long. Here the CDR3 DNA reads TGTGCCAGCACCCATTCCGGGACAGGGAACTACAATGAGCAGTTCTTC. The encoded protein is CASTHSGTGNYNEQFF.

The chain employs TRBV6-5 and TRBJ2-3; D is perhaps TRBD2 (6 bases). Trimming removed 0 bases from V and 6 bases from J, with 7 bases in between. The germline V gene has CDR1 MNHEY and CDR2 SVGAGI. The CDR3 extends over 13 amino acids. CDR3 protein: CASSYSGRDTQYF. The CDR3 DNA sequence: TGTGCCAGCAGTTACTCAGGGAGGGATACGCAGTATTTT.

The chain joins TRBV5-1 to TRBJ1-2; 9 nucleotides align to TRBD1. There are 16 residues in the CDR3. CDR1 and CDR2 from the germline V gene are SGHRS and YFSETQ. V was pared by 5 bases and J by 4 bases, with 12 bases of the junction left unmatched. In nucleotides, the CDR3 is TGCGCCAGCAGTTTTGGGGACAGGGAGAAGGGCTATGGCTACACCTTC. Protein product: CASSFGDREKGYGYTF.

The chain has TRBV27 and TRBJ2-5, with 13 bases fitting TRBD2. This CDR3 has 19 residues. V was pared by 4 bases and J by 4 bases, with 15 bases of the junction left unmatched. From germline, CDR1 is MNHEY and CDR2 SMNVEV (reference sequence). CDR3 sequence (DNA): TGTGCCAGCAGTTCATTACCCCGGACTAGCGGGAGTGGGTCAGAGACCCAGTACTTC. This encodes CASSSLPRTSGSGSETQYF.

This clone was observed a few times. The chain employs TRBV5-4 and TRBJ1-1; no definite D call. CDR3 length equals 14 residues. Germline V gene sequence: CDR1 SGHNT, CDR2 YYREEE (reference sequence). V dropped 4 bases and J dropped 4 bases, with 14 bases sitting between them. The CDR3 is CASSPDVGSTEAFF. In DNA form, the CDR3 reads TGTGCCAGCAGCCCCGACGTTGGGAGCACTGAAGCTTTCTTT.

The CDR3 nucleotides are TGTGCCAGCAGCTTAGGGCCAGGATCTGGCTACACCTTC. It yields the protein CASSLGPGSGYTF. The chain has TRBV11-2 and TRBJ1-2; D not certain. This CDR3 region has 13 residues. The V and J ends lost 1 base and 7 bases respectively, with 10 bases between them. Per germline, CDR1 SGHAT and CDR2 FQNNGV.

V usage is TRBV5-1 and J usage is TRBJ2-1; 8 bases match TRBD2. The CDR3 runs 15 residues. With V trimmed by 1 base and J by 3 bases, 3 bases remained unmatched. Per the germline V gene, CDR1 is SGHRS and CDR2 is YFSETQ. For the CDR3, the DNA is TGCGCCAGCAGCTTGAGACTAGCGTTCTACAATGAGCAGTTCTTC. Its protein is CASSLRLAFYNEQFF.

The rearrangement joins TRBV10-2 to TRBJ1-1; 12 bases fit TRBD1. CDR3 length equals 13 residues. The germline CDR1 and CDR2 sequences are WSHSY and SAAADI. V lost 8 bases to trimming and J lost 9 bases; unmatched junction nucleotides: 7. CDR3: CASQRGDRGQAFF. CDR3 sequence (DNA): TGCGCCAGCCAAAGAGGGGACAGGGGGCAAGCTTTCTTT.

This chain joins TRBV28 and TRBJ2-7; TRBD2 matches 7 bases. The V gene end was trimmed by 4 bases and the J gene end by 5 bases; junction bases not matched to a gene: 23. This CDR3 has 19 amino acids. Germline V gives CDR1 MDHEN, CDR2 SYDVKM. The CDR3 sequence is CASSYPTSTPGGRGHEQYF. DNA for the CDR3: TGTGCCAGCAGTTATCCGACGTCTACCCCGGGCGGGAGAGGCCACGAGCAGTACTTC.

This clone was counted between two and nine times. V usage is TRBV30 and J usage is TRBJ1-5; D ambiguous. V lost 6 bases and J 7 bases, leaving 13 bases between the germline ends. The CDR3 is 12 amino acids. Looked up from germline, CDR1 is GTSNPN and CDR2 is SVGIG (reference sequence). CDR3 DNA sequence: TGTGCCTGCCGGAGTTTTGGGCAGCCCCAGCATTTT. It codes for CACRSFGQPQHF. The full variable domain, in which reference TRBV30 and TRBJ1-5 provide the parts outside the CDR3, is SQTIHQWPATLVQPVGSPLSLECTVEGTSNPNLYWYRQAAGRGLQLLFYSVGIGQISSEVPQNLSASRPQDRQFILSSKKLLLSDSGFYLCACRSFGQPQHFGDGTRLSIL.

V gene TRBV7-2 combines with J gene TRBJ2-3, with 8 bases lining up with TRBD1. The CDR3 runs 14 residues. Germline V gene sequence: CDR1 SGHTA, CDR2 FQGNSA. Trimming at V came to 4 bases and at J to 2 bases, leaving 2 bases not matched to a gene. The CDR3 sequence: CASSSTGDTDTQYF. The CDR3 region has the DNA TGTGCCAGCAGCTCGACAGGGGACACAGATACGCAGTATTTT.

This clone is a singleton in its sample. Other DNA sequences within the sample encode an identical CDR3. In DNA form, the CDR3 reads TGCGCCAGCAGCTGGGGGGACAGACCCAACTATGGCTACACCTTC. It yields the protein CASSWGDRPNYGYTF. The V and J genes are TRBV5-1 and TRBJ1-2; 7 bases agree with TRBD1. V lost 3 bases to trimming and J lost 2 bases; unmatched junction nucleotides: 7. The CDR3 has 15 residues. Germline values: CDR1 SGHRS, CDR2 YFSETQ.

This chain connects TRBV10-3 to TRBJ2-7; D might be TRBD1 (5 bases). The V gene's germline CDR1 is ENHRY and CDR2 SYGVKD. Trimming left V 2 bases short and J 3 bases short, with 14 bases between. CDR3 length equals 15 residues. Here the CDR3 DNA reads TGTGCCATCAGTGAGATGAGTCCCAGGGACTACGAGCAGTACTTC. Translated: CAISEMSPRDYEQYF.